A single sample is the source of the 18 T cell receptor beta chains below, sequenced in a study of CD8+CD57+ T cells in acquired aplastic anemia. The use of genomic DNA as template underpinned the TCR beta VDJ and CDR3 profiling. TCRdb recomputed calls from the reads with MiXCR, one row per CDR3 protein. The table includes 75,000 to 90,000 distinct CDR3 sequences, over 35% detected once. Sequenced input: sorted CD4+, CD8+, or CD8+CD57+ T cells (not recorded which) from PBMCs. All receptors derive from a human donor in good health, serving as a control.

Remarks on this clonotype: The junction shows a germline mismatch at one end, possibly a read error. CDR3 nucleotide sequence: TGTGCCAGCAGTAAAGGACGGACTAGCGGCACAGATACGCAGTATTTT. Amino acids: CASSKGRTSGTDTQYF. The chain carries TRBV10-3 and TRBJ2-3, with 9 bases identical to TRBD2. The CDR3 covers 16 residues. Germline V gives CDR1 ENHRY, CDR2 SYGVKD.

This clonotype was found many times. The chain links TRBV7-9 to TRBJ1-1; D call uncertain. Between the trimmed V and J ends, which lost 3 bases and 4 bases, there was a span of 6 bases. The CDR3 totals 12 residues. CDR1 SEHNR and CDR2 FQNEAQ come from the germline V gene (reference sequence). The CDR3 reads CASSFWGTEAFF. CDR3 in DNA: TGTGCCAGCAGCTTCTGGGGCACTGAAGCTTTCTTT.

At least ten counts were recorded for this clonotype. V gene TRBV24-1 combines with J gene TRBJ1-1, with D uncertain. With 3 bases removed from V and 12 bases from J, the gap between germline ends came to 16 bases. The CDR3 has 13 amino acids. The germline V gene has CDR1 KGHDR and CDR2 SFDVKD. CDR3 nucleotides: TGTGCCACCAGTGATGAAGTGCAAAGGGTCACTTTCTTT. Translating it yields CATSDEVQRVTFF.

Here the CDR3 reads CASSLLLAGAYEQYF. The CDR3 DNA reads TGCGCCAGCAGCTTACTCCTAGCGGGAGCGTACGAGCAGTACTTC. V usage is TRBV5-1 and J usage is TRBJ2-7; TRBD2 agrees at 10 bases. The germline gives CDR1 SGHRS, CDR2 YFSETQ. The CDR3 is made up of 15 amino acids. The trim removed 2 bases at V and 4 bases at J, leaving 6 bases unmatched.

The sample holds a few counts of this clonotype. The genes are TRBV7-4 and TRBJ2-7; D gene uncertain. This CDR3 region has 11 residues. Trimming left V 5 bases short and J 2 bases short, with 4 bases between. The V gene's germline CDR1 is SGHVT and CDR2 SQSDAQ. The CDR3 nucleotides read TGTGCCAGCAGCCAGCCCTACGAGCAGTACTTC. Translation: CASSQPYEQYF.

The CDR3 region is CASSIRQGVIAFF. CDR3 coding DNA: TGTGCCAGTAGTATAAGGCAGGGAGTGATAGCTTTCTTT. The J gene is TRBJ1-1, the V gene TRBV19; a possible D gene is TRBD1 (5 bases). The V and J ends lost 2 bases and 10 bases respectively, with 14 bases between them. This CDR3 is built from 13 residues. The germline V gene encodes CDR1 LNHDA and CDR2 SQIVND (reference sequence).

The chain recombines TRBV10-3 with TRBJ1-3; D is possibly TRBD1 (6 bases). The CDR3 consists of 12 residues. With 6 bases removed from V and 3 bases from J, the gap between germline ends came to 6 bases. Germline CDR1 and CDR2: ENHRY and SYGVKD. CDR3 coding DNA: TGTGCCATCAGGGACAGTGGAAACACCATATATTTT. Translating gives CAIRDSGNTIYF.

Comment on this clonotype: Given a much more abundant clone one base away, this may be a read error. The chain combines TRBV6-5 with TRBJ2-7; 7 bases fit TRBD1. Germline values: CDR1 MNHEY, CDR2 SVGAGI. This CDR3 comprises 13 residues. CDR3 residues: CAGSYSPGGEQYF. In nucleotides, the CDR3 is TGTGCCGGCAGTTACTCCCCAGGGGGCGAGCAGTACTTC.

This clonotype has at least ten counts. The CDR3 sequence: CASSLSTEAFF. The CDR3 region has the DNA TGTGCCAGCAGTTTGTCCACTGAAGCTTTCTTT. The V gene is TRBV12-3 or TRBV12-4, the J gene TRBJ1-1, with D unresolved. The CDR3 is 11 residues long. The V end was cut by 3 bases, the J end by 4 bases, with 3 bases between.

The chain employs TRBV27 and TRBJ2-7; unclear D gene. The CDR3 runs to 11 residues. Germline loops: CDR1 MNHEY, CDR2 SMNVEV (reference sequence). V lost 2 bases to trimming and J lost 6 bases, with 5 bases between them. The CDR3 region has the DNA TGTGCCAGCAGTTTAATTCCCGAGCAGTACTTC. Translation gives CASSLIPEQYF.

A few counts support this clonotype. The chain employs TRBV25-1 and TRBJ2-7, with TRBD1 matching 8 bases. The CDR3 contains 12 residues. The germline gives CDR1 MGHDK, CDR2 SYGVNS. The J segment lost 5 bases and the V segment lost 6 bases, leaving 3 bases of the junction unmatched. The CDR3 sequence is CASRAGGDEQYF. The CDR3 nucleotides read TGTGCCAGCAGGGCAGGGGGCGACGAGCAGTACTTC.

The chain combines TRBV6-1 with TRBJ2-2; D gene unclear. Trimming removed 1 base at V and 3 bases at J, with 12 bases between. This CDR3 region has 16 residues. Germline lookup yields CDR1 MNHNS and CDR2 SASEGT. CDR3 nucleotide sequence: TGTGCCAGCAGTGAAGGGGTGGGTGTGGACACCGGGGAGCTGTTTTTT. It translates to CASSEGVGVDTGELFF.

In its sample, this clonotype was seen a few times. Germline is not matched at one junction end, which may reflect a read error. The chain has TRBV30 and TRBJ2-7, with D possibly TRBD1 on 6 matching bases. The CDR3 runs 12 residues. CDR1 and CDR2 from the germline V gene are GTSNPN and SVGIG (reference sequence). CDR3 bases: TGTGCCTGGAAGGGGGTCTCCAACGAGCAGTACTTC. Its protein is CAWKGVSNEQYF.

The rearrangement uses TRBV7-3 and TRBJ2-2, with 7 positions matching TRBD1. The length of the CDR3 is 14 residues. Germline CDR1 reads SGHTA; CDR2 reads FQGTGA. The junction had 3 bases not matched to a gene; V was cut back by 4 bases and J by 4 bases. CDR3 sequence reads: CASSSNRGTGELFF. CDR3 DNA: TGTGCCAGCAGCTCGAACAGGGGCACCGGGGAGCTGTTTTTT.

This clonotype was counted many times. The chain is built from TRBV20-1 and TRBJ1-5; tentative D call: TRBD1 (5 bases). Per the germline V gene, CDR1 is DFQATT and CDR2 is SNEGSKA (reference sequence). CDR3 length equals 12 residues. Trimming shortened V by 5 bases and J by 12 bases, and 17 bases separated the two germline ends. The CDR3 DNA reads TGCAGTGCTCGTCCCTGGGGGGACGACCAGCATTTT. It encodes CSARPWGDDQHF.

As to this clonotype: A junction end diverges from the germline sequence, so it may reflect a read error. The V and J genes are TRBV10-1 and TRBJ2-2, with TRBD1 identical over 8 bases. The germline CDR1 and CDR2 sequences are WNHNN and SYGVQD (reference sequence). The CDR3 runs to 15 residues. CDR3 nucleotide sequence: TGTGCCAGCAGAACACAGGGGGCGAACACCGGGGAGCTGTTTTTT. Residues: CASRTQGANTGELFF.

The chain employs TRBV12-3 or TRBV12-4 and TRBJ1-5; D is unclear. This CDR3 spans 14 amino acids. Trimming removed 5 bases at V and 2 bases at J, with 10 bases between. In DNA form, the CDR3 reads TGTGCCAGCAGTCAAAGGGAACGCAATCAGCCCCAGCATTTT. Protein product: CASSQRERNQPQHF.

The chain joins TRBV5-1 to TRBJ1-1; no reliable D call. This CDR3 spans 15 amino acids. V lost 3 bases and J lost 1, with 13 bases in between. Germline CDR1 reads SGHRS; CDR2 reads YFSETQ. CDR3 sequence: CASSSAKVGNTEAFF. CDR3 nucleotide sequence: TGCGCCAGCAGCTCGGCGAAGGTGGGGAACACTGAAGCTTTCTTT. Full variable domain (rest looked up from reference TRBV5-1 and TRBJ1-1): KAGVTQTPRYLIKTRGQQVTLSCSPISGHRSVSWYQQTPGQGLQFLFEYFSETQRNKGNFPGRFSGRQFSNSRSEMNVSTLELGDSALYLCASSSAKVGNTEAFFGQGTRLTVV.